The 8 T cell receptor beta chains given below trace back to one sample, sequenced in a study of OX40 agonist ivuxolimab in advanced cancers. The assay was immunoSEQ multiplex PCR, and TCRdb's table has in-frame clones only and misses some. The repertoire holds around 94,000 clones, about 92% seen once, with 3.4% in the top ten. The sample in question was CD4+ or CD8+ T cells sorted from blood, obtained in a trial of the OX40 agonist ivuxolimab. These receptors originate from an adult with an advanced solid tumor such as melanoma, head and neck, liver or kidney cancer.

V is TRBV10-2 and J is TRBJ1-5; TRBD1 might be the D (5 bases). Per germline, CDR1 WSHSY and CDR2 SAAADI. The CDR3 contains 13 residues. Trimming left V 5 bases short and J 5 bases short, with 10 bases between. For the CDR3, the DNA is TGCGCCAGCAGTAGGGGAGTTGATCAGCCCCAGCATTTT. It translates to CASSRGVDQPQHF.

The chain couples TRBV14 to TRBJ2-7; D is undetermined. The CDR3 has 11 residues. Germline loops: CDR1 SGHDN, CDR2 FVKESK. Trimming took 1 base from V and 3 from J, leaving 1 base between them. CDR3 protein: CASSQGYEQYF. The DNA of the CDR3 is TGTGCCAGCAGCCAAGGCTACGAGCAGTACTTC.

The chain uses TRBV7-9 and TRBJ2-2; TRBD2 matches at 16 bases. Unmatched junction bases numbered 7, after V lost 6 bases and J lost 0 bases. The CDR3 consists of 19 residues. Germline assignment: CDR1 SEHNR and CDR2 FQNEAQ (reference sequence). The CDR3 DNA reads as TGTGCCAGCAGTTCCGGGACTAGCGGGAGGGCCCCGAACACCGGGGAGCTGTTTTTT. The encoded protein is CASSSGTSGRAPNTGELFF.

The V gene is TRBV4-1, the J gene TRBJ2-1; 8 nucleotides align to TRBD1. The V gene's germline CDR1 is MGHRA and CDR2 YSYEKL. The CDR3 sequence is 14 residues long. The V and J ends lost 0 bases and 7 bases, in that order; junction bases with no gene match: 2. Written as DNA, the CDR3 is TGCGCCAGCAGCCAAGAGCAGGGGGCTAATGAGCAGTTCTTC. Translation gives CASSQEQGANEQFF.

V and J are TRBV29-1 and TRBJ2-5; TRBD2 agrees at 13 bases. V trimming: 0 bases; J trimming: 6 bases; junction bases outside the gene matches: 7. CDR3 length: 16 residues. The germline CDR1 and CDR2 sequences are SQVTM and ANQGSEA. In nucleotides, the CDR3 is TGCAGCGTTGAAGACCTCGGACTAGCGGGAGTAAAGACCCAGTACTTC. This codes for CSVEDLGLAGVKTQYF.

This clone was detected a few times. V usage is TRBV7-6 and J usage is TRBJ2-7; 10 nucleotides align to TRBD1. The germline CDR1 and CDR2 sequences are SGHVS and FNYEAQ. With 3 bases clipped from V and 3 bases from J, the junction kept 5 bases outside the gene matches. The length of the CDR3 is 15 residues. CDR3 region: CASSLGQGYDYEQYF. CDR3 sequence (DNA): TGTGCCAGCAGCTTGGGACAGGGGTACGACTACGAGCAGTACTTC.

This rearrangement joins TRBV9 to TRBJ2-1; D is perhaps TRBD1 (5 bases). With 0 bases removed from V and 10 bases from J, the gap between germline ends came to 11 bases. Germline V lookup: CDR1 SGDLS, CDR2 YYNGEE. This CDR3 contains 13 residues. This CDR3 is CASSVASAGEQFF. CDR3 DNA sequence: TGTGCCAGCAGCGTAGCTTCGGCAGGGGAGCAGTTCTTC.

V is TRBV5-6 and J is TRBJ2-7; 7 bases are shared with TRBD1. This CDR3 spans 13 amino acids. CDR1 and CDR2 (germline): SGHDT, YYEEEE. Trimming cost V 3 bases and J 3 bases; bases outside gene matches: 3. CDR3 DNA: TGTGCCAGCAGCTCCGGGACAGACTACGAGCAGTACTTC. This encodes CASSSGTDYEQYF. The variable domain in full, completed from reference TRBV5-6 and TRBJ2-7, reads DAGVTQSPTHLIKTRGQQVTLRCSPKSGHDTVSWYQQALGQGPQFIFQYYEEEERQRGNFPDRFSGHQFPNYSSELNVNALLLGDSALYLCASSSGTDYEQYFGPGTRLTVT.